Listed below are T cell receptor beta chains from one sample, sequenced in a study of naive and memory T cell subsets. TCRdb re-called the 5' RACE reads through MiXCR, storing one row per CDR3 protein. The sample lists over 45,000 distinct CDR3 sequences; about 4.5% were seen once. The receptors were sampled from a female donor in good health. Both conserved end residues are part of each CDR3. D genes are given only for firm matches. Clone size is shown for a subset of rows, as once, few, many or a class of expanded clone.

D gene: .; J gene: TRBJ1-3; V gene: TRBV9; clone size: few; CDR3 DNA: TGTGCCAGCAGCGTATCCTCAAGCTCTGGAAACACCATATATTTT; CDR3 protein: CASSVSSSSGNTIYF
D gene: .; J gene: TRBJ2-4; V gene: TRBV7-2; clone size: many; CDR3 DNA: TGTGCCAGCAGCTCCGGGAACATTCAGTACTTC; CDR3 protein: CASSSGNIQYF
D gene: .; J gene: TRBJ2-1; V gene: TRBV4-2; clone size: .; CDR3 DNA: TGTGCCAGCAGCCCAAGTAGCGGACTGTCTTACAATGAGCAGTTCTTC; CDR3 protein: CASSPSSGLSYNEQFF
D gene: .; J gene: TRBJ1-2; V gene: TRBV20-1; clone size: few; CDR3 DNA: TGCAGTGCTAGACTCCCCCGCCTCCTGGGGGGTGGCTACACCTTC; CDR3 protein: CSARLPRLLGGGYTF
D gene: .; J gene: TRBJ2-7; V gene: TRBV11-2; clone size: few; CDR3 DNA: TGTGCCAGCAGCACCCCCAGGGGTACCTACGAGCAGTACTTC; CDR3 protein: CASSTPRGTYEQYF
D gene: TRBD2; J gene: TRBJ2-3; V gene: TRBV15; clone size: many; CDR3 DNA: TGTGCCACCAGTAGAACCTCTAGCGGAACGGGCAGGCAGTATTTT; CDR3 protein: CATSRTSSGTGRQYF
D gene: .; J gene: TRBJ2-1; V gene: TRBV5-4; clone size: .; CDR3 DNA: TGTGCCAGCAGCTTAGGCGTCATCAATGAGCAGTTCTTC; CDR3 protein: CASSLGVINEQFF
D gene: .; J gene: TRBJ1-4; V gene: TRBV4-3; clone size: many; CDR3 DNA: TGCGCCAGCAGCCAAGCCGCGGCACAGGTTAATGAAAAACTGTTTTTT; CDR3 protein: CASSQAAAQVNEKLFF
D gene: .; J gene: TRBJ2-1; V gene: TRBV28; clone size: .; CDR3 DNA: TGTGCCAGCAGTTTACCGGGAGGGGGCGATGAGCAGTTCTTC; CDR3 protein: CASSLPGGGDEQFF
D gene: .; J gene: TRBJ2-7; V gene: TRBV27; clone size: many; CDR3 DNA: TGTGCCAGCAGTTTCGAAGGTGGCGAGCAGTACTTC; CDR3 protein: CASSFEGGEQYF
D gene: .; J gene: TRBJ2-7; V gene: TRBV18; clone size: many; CDR3 DNA: TGTGCCAGCTCACCCGGGAGCTACGAGCAGTACTTC; CDR3 protein: CASSPGSYEQYF
D gene: TRBD1; J gene: TRBJ1-3; V gene: TRBV5-6; clone size: many; CDR3 DNA: TGTGCCAGCAGCTTCCGACAGGGGGCGTTTATAAGTGGAAACACCATATATTTT; CDR3 protein: CASSFRQGAFISGNTIYF
D gene: .; J gene: TRBJ1-2; V gene: TRBV3-1; clone size: many; CDR3 DNA: TGTGCCAGCAGCCGGCTGGACAGTTTCGGCTACACCTTC; CDR3 protein: CASSRLDSFGYTF
D gene: .; J gene: TRBJ2-1; V gene: TRBV12-3/TRBV12-4; clone size: many; CDR3 DNA: TGTGCCAGCAGCCCGCACGTCGGGCAGTTCTTC; CDR3 protein: CASSPHVGQFF
D gene: TRBD1; J gene: TRBJ1-2; V gene: TRBV7-8; clone size: few; CDR3 DNA: TGTGCCAGCAGCTTATCGACAGGGGGAGGCGACACCTTC; CDR3 protein: CASSLSTGGGDTF
D gene: .; J gene: TRBJ1-5; V gene: TRBV21-1; clone size: many; CDR3 DNA: TGTGCCAGCAGCAAAGGCAAGGGGACCCAGCATTTT; CDR3 protein: CASSKGKGTQHF
D gene: .; J gene: TRBJ1-1; V gene: TRBV11-2; clone size: many; CDR3 DNA: TGTGCCAGCACCCCCTTGGACACTGAAGCTTTCTTT; CDR3 protein: CASTPLDTEAFF
D gene: .; J gene: TRBJ1-1; V gene: TRBV29-1; clone size: many; CDR3 DNA: TGCAGCGTTGAAGTAAGGGGGGGGAACACTGAAGCTTTCTTT; CDR3 protein: CSVEVRGGNTEAFF
D gene: .; J gene: TRBJ2-3; V gene: TRBV6-4; clone size: many; CDR3 DNA: TGTGCCAGCAGTGACTTGGGGGCAGATACGCAGTATTTT; CDR3 protein: CASSDLGADTQYF
D gene: .; J gene: TRBJ2-2; V gene: TRBV6-2/TRBV6-3; clone size: many; CDR3 DNA: TGTGCCAGCAGTTATCAAACGAACGGGGAGCTGTTTTTT; CDR3 protein: CASSYQTNGELFF
D gene: .; J gene: TRBJ2-7; V gene: TRBV29-1; clone size: .; CDR3 DNA: TGCAGCGCTCTTTCCGGACGCCGCCTAAACGAGCAGTACTTC; CDR3 protein: CSALSGRRLNEQYF
D gene: .; J gene: TRBJ2-5; V gene: TRBV10-3; clone size: many; CDR3 DNA: TGTGCCATCAGTGGAAACTCTGAGACCCAGTACTTC; CDR3 protein: CAISGNSETQYF
D gene: TRBD2; J gene: TRBJ2-3; V gene: TRBV6-4; clone size: many; CDR3 DNA: TGTGCCAGCAGTGCTGGAGCGGGAGGGGGGCCAGATACGCAGTATTTT; CDR3 protein: CASSAGAGGGPDTQYF
D gene: .; J gene: TRBJ2-2; V gene: TRBV7-9; clone size: many; CDR3 DNA: TGTGCCAGCAGCTCCACCAGTTGGCGGGTCACCGGGGAGCTGTTTTTT; CDR3 protein: CASSSTSWRVTGELFF
D gene: .; J gene: TRBJ1-2; V gene: TRBV19; clone size: .; CDR3 DNA: TGTGCCAGTAGACCGCCCGCTAACTATGGCGACACCTTC; CDR3 protein: CASRPPANYGDTF
D gene: .; J gene: TRBJ1-4; V gene: TRBV25-1; clone size: many; CDR3 DNA: TGTGCCAGCAGTGATCCATTGGTTCAGGGCCTCACTAATGAAAAACTGTTTTTT; CDR3 protein: CASSDPLVQGLTNEKLFF
D gene: .; J gene: TRBJ2-5; V gene: TRBV28; clone size: few; CDR3 DNA: TGTGCCAGCAGCGCGGAGGGCGAGACCCAGTACTTC; CDR3 protein: CASSAEGETQYF
D gene: .; J gene: TRBJ2-3; V gene: TRBV30; clone size: few; CDR3 DNA: TGTGCCTGGAGGCCAAGCGGAGATACGCAGTATTTT; CDR3 protein: CAWRPSGDTQYF
D gene: TRBD1; J gene: TRBJ2-7; V gene: TRBV2; clone size: many; CDR3 DNA: TGTGCCAGCAGCCCCCGCCCGCAGGGGGCCTTCGAGCAGTACTTC; CDR3 protein: CASSPRPQGAFEQYF
D gene: .; J gene: TRBJ1-1; V gene: TRBV28; clone size: many; CDR3 DNA: TGTGCCAGCAGTCTCCTAGGTCGGGCCACGGGCACTGAAGCTTTCTTT; CDR3 protein: CASSLLGRATGTEAFF
D gene: .; J gene: TRBJ2-7; V gene: TRBV10-2; clone size: many; CDR3 DNA: TGCGCCAGTGGGGTGGGACTTGTAGCCTATGAGCAGTACTTC; CDR3 protein: CASGVGLVAYEQYF
D gene: TRBD1; J gene: TRBJ1-5; V gene: TRBV7-9; clone size: many; CDR3 DNA: TGTGCCAGCAGCCACGGACAGGTCAATCAGCCCCAGCATTTT; CDR3 protein: CASSHGQVNQPQHF
D gene: .; J gene: TRBJ1-5; V gene: TRBV6-6; clone size: many; CDR3 DNA: TGTGCCAGCAGTTCCCGGCCGAAAACCAGTAATCAGCCCCAGCATTTT; CDR3 protein: CASSSRPKTSNQPQHF
D gene: .; J gene: TRBJ1-1; V gene: TRBV29-1; clone size: .; CDR3 DNA: TGCAGCGTCGTTACGGCGAACACTGAAGCTTTCTTT; CDR3 protein: CSVVTANTEAFF
D gene: .; J gene: TRBJ2-5; V gene: TRBV7-2; clone size: few; CDR3 DNA: TGTGCCAGCAGCTTAGCGGGACTCGGGGAGACCCAGTACTTC; CDR3 protein: CASSLAGLGETQYF
D gene: TRBD1; J gene: TRBJ1-2; V gene: TRBV3-1; clone size: many; CDR3 DNA: TGTGCCAGCAGCCAAGGACAGGGTGGAGACTATGGCTACACCTTC; CDR3 protein: CASSQGQGGDYGYTF
D gene: TRBD2; J gene: TRBJ2-1; V gene: TRBV20-1; clone size: many; CDR3 DNA: TGCAGTGCTAGTGGGCGGGAGCGCTACAATGAGCAGTTCTTC; CDR3 protein: CSASGRERYNEQFF
D gene: .; J gene: TRBJ2-7; V gene: TRBV10-3; clone size: many; CDR3 DNA: TGTGCCATCAGTGTTTGGACGCAGGACGTTAGTAGCGGTTCCTACGAGCAGTACTTC; CDR3 protein: CAISVWTQDVSSGSYEQYF
D gene: .; J gene: TRBJ1-6; V gene: TRBV28; clone size: many; CDR3 DNA: TGTGCCAGCAGCACCGCTATCTCACCCCTCCACTTT; CDR3 protein: CASSTAISPLHF
D gene: .; J gene: TRBJ1-5; V gene: TRBV6-2/TRBV6-3; clone size: many; CDR3 DNA: TGTGCCAGCAGTTACCGGGAGCTGCAGCCCCAGCATTTT; CDR3 protein: CASSYRELQPQHF
D gene: .; J gene: TRBJ1-5; V gene: TRBV19; clone size: many; CDR3 DNA: TGTGCCAGTAGTACCCCAGGGATTCAGCCCCAGCATTTT; CDR3 protein: CASSTPGIQPQHF
D gene: TRBD2; J gene: TRBJ2-3; V gene: TRBV12-5; clone size: many; CDR3 DNA: TGTGCTAGTGGTACCCCACCTCTTAGCGGGAGGACAGATACGCAGTATTTT; CDR3 protein: CASGTPPLSGRTDTQYF
D gene: .; J gene: TRBJ2-1; V gene: TRBV28; clone size: many; CDR3 DNA: TGTGCCAGCAGTAACGTTTTAGAGGGCTACAATGAGCAGTTCTTC; CDR3 protein: CASSNVLEGYNEQFF
D gene: .; J gene: TRBJ1-1; V gene: TRBV7-8; clone size: many; CDR3 DNA: TGTGCCAGCAGCTTAGCGGCACAGTCGAACACTGAAGCTTTCTTT; CDR3 protein: CASSLAAQSNTEAFF